These 6 T cell receptor beta chains were all obtained from the same sample, sequenced in a study of Tregs in tolerant kidney transplant recipients. TCRdb's copy holds only in-frame clones and misses some; the assay was immunoSEQ multiplex PCR. This table holds 200,000 to 300,000 clones, 80% to 85% found once. Sample: CD4+ T cells from blood. The receptors derive from a human donor in good health.

The chain is built from TRBV15 and TRBJ2-7; D is unresolved. The CDR3 spans 13 residues. Germline-derived CDR1 and CDR2 are LNHNV and YYDKDF (reference sequence). Trimming took 0 bases from V and 6 from J, leaving 9 bases between them. In DNA, the CDR3 is TGTGCCACCAGCAGAGACTCACCGGGCGAGCAGTACTTC. This gives the protein CATSRDSPGEQYF.

V usage is TRBV15 and J usage is TRBJ1-1, with unresolved D. Germline V lookup: CDR1 LNHNV, CDR2 YYDKDF (reference sequence). Deletions cut 1 base from V and 3 bases from J, with 15 bases between. The CDR3 has 16 amino acids. The CDR3 DNA is TGTGCCACCAGCAGAGGGGAGGGTTTATTTTACACTGAAGCTTTCTTT. Translating gives CATSRGEGLFYTEAFF.

CDR3 nucleotide sequence: TGTGCCAGCAGTGGGGGGGGCCCGCAAGAGACCCAGTACTTC. This translates into CASSGGGPQETQYF. The rearrangement joins TRBV2 to TRBJ2-5; D may be TRBD2 (7 bases). With 4 bases removed from V and 2 bases from J, the gap between germline ends came to 11 bases. Germline CDR1 is SNHLY and CDR2 is FYNNEI. The CDR3 is 14 amino acids.

In the case of this clone: At one boundary the junction diverges from the germline segment, which might be a read error. This sample also contains other DNA sequences that code for the same CDR3. This chain links TRBV6-1 with TRBJ1-2; D is unclear. CDR1 and CDR2 (germline): MNHNS, SASEGT. CDR3 size: 11 residues. The CDR3 here is CASSEARDYTF. In DNA, the CDR3 is TGCGCCAGCAGTGAAGCGCGCGATTACACCTTC.

The genes are TRBV4-1 and TRBJ2-7; D uncertain. The length of the CDR3 is 15 residues. Germline V gene sequence: CDR1 MGHRA, CDR2 YSYEKL. The V gene lost 4 bases and the J gene lost 0 bases, with 13 bases spanning the gap. The CDR3 spells CASSPYVAGSYEQYF. CDR3 nucleotides: TGCGCCAGCAGCCCATACGTGGCCGGCTCCTACGAGCAGTACTTC.

The V and J genes are TRBV5-5 and TRBJ2-1; 13 bases line up with TRBD2. Losses at the gene ends were 4 bases for V and 8 bases for J; bases not matched to a gene: 9. The CDR3 loop spans 16 amino acids. Germline V gene data show CDR1 as SGHKS and CDR2 as YYEKEE (reference sequence). CDR3 protein: CASSVLSLAGGDEQFF. The CDR3 nucleotides are TGTGCCAGCAGCGTGCTATCACTAGCGGGAGGGGATGAGCAGTTCTTC.